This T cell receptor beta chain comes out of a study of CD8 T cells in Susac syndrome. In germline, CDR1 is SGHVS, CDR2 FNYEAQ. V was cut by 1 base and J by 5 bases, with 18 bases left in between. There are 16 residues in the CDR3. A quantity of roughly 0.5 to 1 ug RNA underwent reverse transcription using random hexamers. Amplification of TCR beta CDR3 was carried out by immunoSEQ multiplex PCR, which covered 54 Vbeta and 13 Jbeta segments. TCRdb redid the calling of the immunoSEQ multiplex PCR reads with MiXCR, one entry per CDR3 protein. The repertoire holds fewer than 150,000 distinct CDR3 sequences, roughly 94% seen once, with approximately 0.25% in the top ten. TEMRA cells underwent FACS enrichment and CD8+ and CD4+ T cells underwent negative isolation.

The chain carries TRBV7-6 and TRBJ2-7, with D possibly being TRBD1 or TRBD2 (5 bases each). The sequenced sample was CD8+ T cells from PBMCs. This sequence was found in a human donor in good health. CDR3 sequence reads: CASSLDPGAASHEQYF. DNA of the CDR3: TGTGCCAGCAGCTTAGATCCCGGGGCGGCGTCCCACGAGCAGTACTTC.